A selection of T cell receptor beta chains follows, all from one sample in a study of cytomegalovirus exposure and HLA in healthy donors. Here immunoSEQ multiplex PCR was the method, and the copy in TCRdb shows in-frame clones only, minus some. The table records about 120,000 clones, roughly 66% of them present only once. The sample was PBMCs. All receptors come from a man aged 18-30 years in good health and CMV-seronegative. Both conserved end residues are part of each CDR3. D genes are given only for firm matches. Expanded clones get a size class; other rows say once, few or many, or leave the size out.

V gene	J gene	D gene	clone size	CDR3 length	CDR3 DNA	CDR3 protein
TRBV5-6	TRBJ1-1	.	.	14	TGTGCCAGCAGCTTGGGAGTCGGGGGGTCTCAAGCTTTCTTT	CASSLGVGGSQAFF
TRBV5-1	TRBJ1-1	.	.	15	TGCGCCAGCAGCTTGGCCGACAGTCCAAGGACTGAAGCTTTCTTT	CASSLADSPRTEAFF
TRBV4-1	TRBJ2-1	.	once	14	TGCGCCAGCAGCCAAGATCCAGGGAGGAGTGAGCAGTTCTTC	CASSQDPGRSEQFF
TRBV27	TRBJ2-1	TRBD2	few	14	TGTGCCAGCCAACGGGGGGGGGACTACAATGAGCAGTTCTTC	CASQRGGDYNEQFF
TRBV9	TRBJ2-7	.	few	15	TGTGCCAGCAGCGCCCAACCCCTGAGCTCCTACGAGCAGTACTTC	CASSAQPLSSYEQYF
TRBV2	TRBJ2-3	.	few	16	TGTGCCAGCAGACTACCCTCTACGAGGAGCACAGATACGCAGTATTTT	CASRLPSTRSTDTQYF
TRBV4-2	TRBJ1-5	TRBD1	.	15	TGTGCCAGCAGCCGCTCGGGACAGGGGGATCAGCCCCAGCATTTT	CASSRSGQGDQPQHF
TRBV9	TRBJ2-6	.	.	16	TGTGCCAGCAGCGTATTCGCCAGCTCTGGGGCCAACGTCCTGACTTTC	CASSVFASSGANVLTF
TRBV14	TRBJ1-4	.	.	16	TGTGCCAGCAGCATAAGTACAGGGTCCTTTAATGAAAAACTGTTTTTT	CASSISTGSFNEKLFF
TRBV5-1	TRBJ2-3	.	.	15	TGCGCCAGCAGCTTGGAGGCGGGAAGAACAGATACGCAGTATTTT	CASSLEAGRTDTQYF
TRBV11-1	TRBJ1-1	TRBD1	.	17	TGTGCCAGCGACGGTGCGCGGGCAGGGGGCAGGAACACTGAAGCTTTCTTT	CASDGARAGGRNTEAFF
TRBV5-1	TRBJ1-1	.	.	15	TGCGCCAGCAGCCCAACGGGGGGGCTGGGGACTGAAGCTTTCTTT	CASSPTGGLGTEAFF
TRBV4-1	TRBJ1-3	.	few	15	TGCGCCAGCAGCCAAGCGACAGGCGAGCAGTACACCATATATTTT	CASSQATGEQYTIYF
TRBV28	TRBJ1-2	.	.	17	TGTGCCAGCAGTTTATCGACCGGACTGGGTGCCAACTATGGCTACACCTTC	CASSLSTGLGANYGYTF
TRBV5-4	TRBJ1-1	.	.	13	TGTGCCAGCAGCTTGCGAGTGAACACTGAAGCTTTCTTT	CASSLRVNTEAFF
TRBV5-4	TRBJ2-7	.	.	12	TGTGCCAGCGGTAGGCGGGGCAGCGAGCAGTACTTC	CASGRRGSEQYF
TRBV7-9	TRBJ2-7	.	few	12	TGTGCCAGCAGCTTGTCCACCTACGAGCAGTACTTC	CASSLSTYEQYF
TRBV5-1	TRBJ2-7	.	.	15	TGCGCCAGCAGCTTGACCCAGGGTTCCTCCTACGAGCAGTACTTC	CASSLTQGSSYEQYF
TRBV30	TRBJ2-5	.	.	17	TGTGCCTGGAGTCCCACCCTACTCCAGGGTTACCAAGAGACCCAGTACTTC	CAWSPTLLQGYQETQYF
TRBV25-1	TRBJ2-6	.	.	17	TGTGCCAGCAGTGAATGGGGCCAGCGCTCTGGGGCCAACGTCCTGACTTTC	CASSEWGQRSGANVLTF
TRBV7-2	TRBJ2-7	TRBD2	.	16	TGTGCCAGCAGACCCGGCGGGGGGGCGCTCTTAGGCGAGCAGTACTTC	CASRPGGGALLGEQYF
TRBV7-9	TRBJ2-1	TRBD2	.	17	TGTGCCAGCAGTAAGAGGACTAGCGGGACGGCCTACAATGAGCAGTTCTTC	CASSKRTSGTAYNEQFF
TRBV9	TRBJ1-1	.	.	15	TGTGCCAGCAGCGTCAGTCCGGGTACGAACACTGAAGCTTTCTTT	CASSVSPGTNTEAFF
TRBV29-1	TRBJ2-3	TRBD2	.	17	TGCAGCGTAAGCGTTGAGGGGGGACTAGCGGGCGAACCACGTCGGTATTTT	CSVSVEGGLAGEPRRYF
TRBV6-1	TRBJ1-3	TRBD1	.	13	TGTGCCAGCGGGACAGCACCTGGAAACACCATATATTTT	CASGTAPGNTIYF
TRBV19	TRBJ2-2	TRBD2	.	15	TGTGCCAGTAGTATAGCACTAGCGGGATCCGGGGAGCTGTTTTTT	CASSIALAGSGELFF
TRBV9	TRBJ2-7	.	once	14	TGTGCCAGCAGCGTGAGAGGGGACTGGCGGGAGCAGTACTTC	CASSVRGDWREQYF
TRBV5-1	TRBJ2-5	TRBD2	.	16	TGCGCCAGCAGCTTGAGGGCTAGCGGGGGGGGCGAGACCCAGTACTTC	CASSLRASGGGETQYF
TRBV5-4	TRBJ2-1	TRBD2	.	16	TGTGCCAGCAGCTTGGCCGGGACTAGCGGGAGACATGAGCAGTTCTTC	CASSLAGTSGRHEQFF
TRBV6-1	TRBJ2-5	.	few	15	TGTGCCAGCAGTACTACAGGGAGAGGAATGGAGACCCAGTACTTC	CASSTTGRGMETQYF
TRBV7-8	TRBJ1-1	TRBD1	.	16	TGTGCCACCACCCCAGGGGACAGGGTATTGAACACTGAAGCTTTCTTT	CATTPGDRVLNTEAFF
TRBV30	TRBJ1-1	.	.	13	TGTGCCTGGAGGGCAATCCCCCAGGGTGAAGCTTTCTTT	CAWRAIPQGEAFF
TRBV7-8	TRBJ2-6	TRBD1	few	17	TGTGCCAGCAGCACGCGACAGGGAGTATCGGGGGCCAACGTCCTGACTTTC	CASSTRQGVSGANVLTF
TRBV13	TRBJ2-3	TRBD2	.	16	TGTGCCAGCAGCTTAGCGGCGGGAGTAGACACAGATACGCAGTATTTT	CASSLAAGVDTDTQYF
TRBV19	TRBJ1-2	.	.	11	TGTGCCAGCCAGCAGGAATATGGCTACACCTTC	CASQQEYGYTF
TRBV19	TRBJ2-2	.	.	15	TGTGCCAGTAGTACACGGGTCGGGGTCGCCGGGGAGCTGTTTTTT	CASSTRVGVAGELFF
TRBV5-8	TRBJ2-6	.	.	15	TGTGCCAGCAGCTTGGACCCGCCCGGGGGTGGGGTCCTGACTTTC	CASSLDPPGGGVLTF
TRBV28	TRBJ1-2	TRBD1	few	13	TGTGCCAGCAGTTCTGGACAGGCCCGAGGCTACACCTTC	CASSSGQARGYTF
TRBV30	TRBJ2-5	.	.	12	TGTGCCTGGAGTGTACAGCTCCCAGGGCAGTACTTC	CAWSVQLPGQYF
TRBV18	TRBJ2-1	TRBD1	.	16	TGTGCCAGCTCACCAATGTTCCGGGACAGGGATAATGAGCAGTTCTTC	CASSPMFRDRDNEQFF
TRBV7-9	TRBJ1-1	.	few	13	TGTGCCAGCAGCTTAGGTCAGTTTAACGAAGCTTTCTTT	CASSLGQFNEAFF
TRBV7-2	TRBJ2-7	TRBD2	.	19	TGTGCCAGCAGCCCGCACCGCCGGGACTACGCATACATTCCCTACGAGCAGTACTTC	CASSPHRRDYAYIPYEQYF
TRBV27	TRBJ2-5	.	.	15	TGTGCCAGCAAGGGGGGGAGAGCCCACCAAGAGACCCAGTACTTC	CASKGGRAHQETQYF
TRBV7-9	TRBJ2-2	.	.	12	TGTTCCAGCAGCTCCGTTACCGGGGAGCTGTTTTTT	CSSSSVTGELFF
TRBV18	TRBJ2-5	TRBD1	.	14	TGTGCCAGCTCACCCCGGACAGGAGAAGTGACCCAGTACTTC	CASSPRTGEVTQYF
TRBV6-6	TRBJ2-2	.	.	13	TGTGCCAGCCGCAAAGAGGGAGCCGGGGAGCTGTTTTTT	CASRKEGAGELFF
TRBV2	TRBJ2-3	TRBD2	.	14	TGTGCCAGTCTAGCGGGAGAGGGCACAGATACGCAGTATTTT	CASLAGEGTDTQYF
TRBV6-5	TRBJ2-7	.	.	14	TGTGCCAGCAGTTACTCGGCCGCAACCTACGAGCAGTACTTC	CASSYSAATYEQYF
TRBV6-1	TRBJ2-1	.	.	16	TGTGCCAGCAGTGGACGGACTTCCCCTCTGTACAATGAGCAGTTCTTC	CASSGRTSPLYNEQFF
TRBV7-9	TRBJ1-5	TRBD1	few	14	TGTGCCAGCAGCCGCGAGGGGGCTGGGCAGCCCCAGCATTTT	CASSREGAGQPQHF
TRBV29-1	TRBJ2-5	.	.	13	TGCAGCGTTGAAAGGAATAGCCCTGGGGGGCAGTACTTC	CSVERNSPGGQYF
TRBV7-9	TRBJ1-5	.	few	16	TGTGCCAGCAGCTTAGCGGCCGGAGTTAGCAATCAGCCCCAGCATTTT	CASSLAAGVSNQPQHF
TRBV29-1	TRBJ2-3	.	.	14	TGCAGCGCTCCCCTAGGAGTCAGCACAGATACGCAGTATTTT	CSAPLGVSTDTQYF
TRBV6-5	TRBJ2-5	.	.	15	TGTGCCAGCAGCTCCTCTCTGAGTCTCCAAGAGACCCAGTACTTC	CASSSSLSLQETQYF
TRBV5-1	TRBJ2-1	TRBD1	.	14	TGCGCCAGCAGCCTCGGACAGGAGTACAATGAGCAGTTCTTC	CASSLGQEYNEQFF
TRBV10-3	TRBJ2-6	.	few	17	TGTGCCATCAGTGATCGGCAGGGACTCTCTGGGGCCAACGTCCTGACTTTC	CAISDRQGLSGANVLTF
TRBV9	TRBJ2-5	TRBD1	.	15	TGTGCCAGCAGCGTTTCAGGGGGCTTCCAAGAGACCCAGTACTTC	CASSVSGGFQETQYF